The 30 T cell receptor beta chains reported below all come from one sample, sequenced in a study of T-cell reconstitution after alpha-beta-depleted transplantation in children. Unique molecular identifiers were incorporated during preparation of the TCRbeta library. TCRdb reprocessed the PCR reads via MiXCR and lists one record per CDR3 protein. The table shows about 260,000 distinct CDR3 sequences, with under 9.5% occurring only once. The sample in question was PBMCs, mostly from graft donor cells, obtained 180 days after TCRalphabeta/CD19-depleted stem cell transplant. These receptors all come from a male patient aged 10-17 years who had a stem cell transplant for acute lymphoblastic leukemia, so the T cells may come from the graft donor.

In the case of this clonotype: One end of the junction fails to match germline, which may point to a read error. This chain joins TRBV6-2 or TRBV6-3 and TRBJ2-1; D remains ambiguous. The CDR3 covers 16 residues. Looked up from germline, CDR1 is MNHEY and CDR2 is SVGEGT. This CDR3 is CASGIPSVHSYNEQLF. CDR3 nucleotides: TGTGCCAGCGGGATTCCAAGCGTCCACTCCTACAATGAGCAGCTCTTC.

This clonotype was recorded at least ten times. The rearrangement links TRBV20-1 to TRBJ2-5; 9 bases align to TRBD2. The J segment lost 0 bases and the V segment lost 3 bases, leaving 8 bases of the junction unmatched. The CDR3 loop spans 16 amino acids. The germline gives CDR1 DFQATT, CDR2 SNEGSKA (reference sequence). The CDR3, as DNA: TGCAGTGCTAGTGCAGCGGGGGGCTCGTACCAAGAGACCCAGTACTTC. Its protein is CSASAAGGSYQETQYF.

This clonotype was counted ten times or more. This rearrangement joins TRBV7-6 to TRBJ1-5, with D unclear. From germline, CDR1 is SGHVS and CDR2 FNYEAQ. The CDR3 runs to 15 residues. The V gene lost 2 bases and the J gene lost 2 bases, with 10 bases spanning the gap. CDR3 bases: TGTGCCAGCAGCTTAAGGGTAGAACGCAATCAGCCCCAGCATTTT. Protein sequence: CASSLRVERNQPQHF.

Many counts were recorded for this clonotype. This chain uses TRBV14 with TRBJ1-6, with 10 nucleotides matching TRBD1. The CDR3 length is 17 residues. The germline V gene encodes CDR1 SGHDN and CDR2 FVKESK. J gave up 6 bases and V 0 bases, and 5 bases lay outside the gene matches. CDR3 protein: CASSQDHRTGGNSPLHF. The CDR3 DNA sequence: TGTGCCAGCAGCCAAGATCATCGGACAGGGGGTAATTCACCCCTCCACTTT.

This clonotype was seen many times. CDR3 DNA sequence: TGTGCCGTCTCCGCGGCTTATTCTAGCACCATATATTTT. Protein product: CAVSAAYSSTIYF. The V gene is TRBV12-3 or TRBV12-4, the J gene TRBJ1-3; D unclear. Trimming removed 11 bases at V and 9 bases at J, with 20 bases between. CDR3 length: 13 amino acids.

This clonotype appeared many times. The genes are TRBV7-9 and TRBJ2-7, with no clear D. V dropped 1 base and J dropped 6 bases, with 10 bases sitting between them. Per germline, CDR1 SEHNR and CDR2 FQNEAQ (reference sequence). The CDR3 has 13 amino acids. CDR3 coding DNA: TGTGCCAGCAGCTTAGGCCTAGTTCCCGAGCAGTACTTC. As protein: CASSLGLVPEQYF.

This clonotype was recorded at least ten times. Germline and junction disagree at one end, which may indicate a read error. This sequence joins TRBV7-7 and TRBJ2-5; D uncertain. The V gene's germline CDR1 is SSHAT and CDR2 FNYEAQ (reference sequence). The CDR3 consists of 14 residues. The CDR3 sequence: CASSLSGLRETQYF. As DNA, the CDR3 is TGTGCTAGCAGCTTAAGTGGTTTGCGAGAGACCCAGTACTTC. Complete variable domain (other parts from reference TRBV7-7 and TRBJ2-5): GAGVSQSPRYKVTKRGQDVTLRCDPISSHATLYWYQQALGQGPEFLTYFNYEAQPDKSGLPSDRFSAERPEGSISTLTIQRTEQRDSAMYRCASSLSGLRETQYFGPGTRLLVL.

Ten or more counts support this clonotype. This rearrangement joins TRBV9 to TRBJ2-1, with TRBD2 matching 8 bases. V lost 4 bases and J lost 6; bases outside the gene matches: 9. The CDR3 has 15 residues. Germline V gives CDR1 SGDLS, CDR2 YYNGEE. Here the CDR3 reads CASSTGLEEGNEQFF. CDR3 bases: TGTGCCAGCAGCACGGGACTAGAAGAAGGCAATGAGCAGTTCTTC.

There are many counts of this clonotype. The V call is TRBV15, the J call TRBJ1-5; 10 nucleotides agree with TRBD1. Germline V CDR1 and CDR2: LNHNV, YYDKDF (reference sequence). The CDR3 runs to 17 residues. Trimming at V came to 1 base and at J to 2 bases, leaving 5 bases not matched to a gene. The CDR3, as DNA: TGTGCCACCAGCAGAGGTACCGGGACAGGGGGCAATCAGCCCCAGCATTTT. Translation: CATSRGTGTGGNQPQHF.

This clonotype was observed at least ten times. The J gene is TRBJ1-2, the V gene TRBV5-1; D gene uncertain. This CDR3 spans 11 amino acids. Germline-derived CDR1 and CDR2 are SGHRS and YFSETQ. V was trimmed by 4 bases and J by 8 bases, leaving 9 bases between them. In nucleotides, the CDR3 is TGCGCCAGCAGCACCGACACCGGCTACACCTTC. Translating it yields CASSTDTGYTF. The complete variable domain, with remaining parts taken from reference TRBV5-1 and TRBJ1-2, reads KAGVTQTPRYLIKTRGQQVTLSCSPISGHRSVSWYQQTPGQGLQFLFEYFSETQRNKGNFPGRFSGRQFSNSRSEMNVSTLELGDSALYLCASSTDTGYTFGSGTRLTVV.

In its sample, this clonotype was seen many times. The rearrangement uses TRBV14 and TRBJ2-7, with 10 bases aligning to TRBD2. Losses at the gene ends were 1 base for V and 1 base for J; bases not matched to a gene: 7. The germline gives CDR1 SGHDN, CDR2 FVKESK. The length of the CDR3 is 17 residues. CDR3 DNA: TGTGCCAGCAGCCAAGCAGCGGGAGGGCGCCCGTCCTACGAGCAGTACTTC. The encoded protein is CASSQAAGGRPSYEQYF.

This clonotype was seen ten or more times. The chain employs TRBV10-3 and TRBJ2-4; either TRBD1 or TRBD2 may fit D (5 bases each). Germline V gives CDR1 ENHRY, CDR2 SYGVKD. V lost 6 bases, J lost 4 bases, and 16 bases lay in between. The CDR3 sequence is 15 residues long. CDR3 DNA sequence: TGTGCCATCAGCCCTCAGCTAGCAGGGAAAAACATTCAGTACTTC. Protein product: CAISPQLAGKNIQYF.

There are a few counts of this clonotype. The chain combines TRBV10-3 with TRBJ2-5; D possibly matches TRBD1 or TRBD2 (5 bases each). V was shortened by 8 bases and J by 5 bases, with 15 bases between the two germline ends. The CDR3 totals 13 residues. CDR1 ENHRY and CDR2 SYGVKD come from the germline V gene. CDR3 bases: TGTGCCATCTTAGGACTGCCAGGGGAGACCCAGTACTTC. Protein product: CAILGLPGETQYF.

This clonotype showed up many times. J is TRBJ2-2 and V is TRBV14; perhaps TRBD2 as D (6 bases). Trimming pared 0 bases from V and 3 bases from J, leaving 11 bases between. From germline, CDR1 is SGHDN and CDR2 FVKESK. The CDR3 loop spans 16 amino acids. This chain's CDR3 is CASSQDSGVYTGELFF. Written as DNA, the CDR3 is TGTGCCAGCAGCCAAGACTCGGGAGTCTACACCGGGGAGCTGTTTTTT. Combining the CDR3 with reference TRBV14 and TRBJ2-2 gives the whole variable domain EAGVTQFPSHSVIEKGQTVTLRCDPISGHDNLYWYRRVMGKEIKFLLHFVKESKQDESGMPNNRFLAERTGGTYSTLKVQPAELEDSGVYFCASSQDSGVYTGELFFGEGSRLTVL.

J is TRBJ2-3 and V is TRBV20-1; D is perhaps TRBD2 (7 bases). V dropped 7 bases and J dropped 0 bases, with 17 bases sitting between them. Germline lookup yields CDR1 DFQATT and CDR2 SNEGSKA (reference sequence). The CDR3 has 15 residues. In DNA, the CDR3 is TGCAGTGGGAGGGGGGGGAGCACTAGCACAGATACGCAGTATTTT. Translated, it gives CSGRGGSTSTDTQYF.

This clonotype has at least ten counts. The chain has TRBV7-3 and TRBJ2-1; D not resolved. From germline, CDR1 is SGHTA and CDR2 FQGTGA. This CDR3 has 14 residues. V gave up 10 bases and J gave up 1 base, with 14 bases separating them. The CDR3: CATSPDGSYNEQFF. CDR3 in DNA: TGTGCCACCTCACCCGACGGTTCCTACAATGAGCAGTTCTTC.

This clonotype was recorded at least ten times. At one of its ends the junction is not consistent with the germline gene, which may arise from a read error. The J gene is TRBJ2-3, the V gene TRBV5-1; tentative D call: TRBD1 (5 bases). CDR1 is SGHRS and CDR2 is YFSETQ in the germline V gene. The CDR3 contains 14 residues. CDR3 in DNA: TGTGCCAGCAGTCTAGGGGCAAGCACAGATACGCAGTATTTT. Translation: CASSLGASTDTQYF.

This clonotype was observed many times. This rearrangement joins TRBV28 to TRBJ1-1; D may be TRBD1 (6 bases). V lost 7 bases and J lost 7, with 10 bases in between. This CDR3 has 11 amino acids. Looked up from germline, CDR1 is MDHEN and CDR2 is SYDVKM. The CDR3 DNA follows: TGTGCCAGCACCCGGGACATTGAAGCTTTCTTT. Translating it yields CASTRDIEAFF.

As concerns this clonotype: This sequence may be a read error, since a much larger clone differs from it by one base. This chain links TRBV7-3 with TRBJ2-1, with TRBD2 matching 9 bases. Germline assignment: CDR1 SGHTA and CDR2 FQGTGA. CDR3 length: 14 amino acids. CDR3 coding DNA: TGTGCCAGCAGCCCGGGACTAGCTCTCAATGAGCGGTTCTTC. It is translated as CASSPGLALNERFF.

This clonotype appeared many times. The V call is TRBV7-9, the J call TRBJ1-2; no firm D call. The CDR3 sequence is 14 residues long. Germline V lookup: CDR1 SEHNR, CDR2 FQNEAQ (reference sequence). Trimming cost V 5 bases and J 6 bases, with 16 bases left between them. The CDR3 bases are TGTGCCAGCAGCCTGGGCAGTATGGCGGATGGCTACACCTTC. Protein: CASSLGSMADGYTF.

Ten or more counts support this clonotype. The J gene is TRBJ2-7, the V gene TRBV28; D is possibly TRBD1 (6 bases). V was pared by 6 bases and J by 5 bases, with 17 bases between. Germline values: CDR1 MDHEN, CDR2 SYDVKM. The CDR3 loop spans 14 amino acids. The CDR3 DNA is TGTGCCAGCAGAGAGACAGGAGGCTACGACGAGCAGTACTTC. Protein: CASRETGGYDEQYF.

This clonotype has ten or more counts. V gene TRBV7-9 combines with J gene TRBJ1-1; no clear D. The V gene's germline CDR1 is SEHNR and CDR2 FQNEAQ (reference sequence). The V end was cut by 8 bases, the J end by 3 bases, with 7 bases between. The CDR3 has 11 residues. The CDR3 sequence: CASSADTEAFF. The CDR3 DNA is TGTGCCAGCTCCGCGGACACTGAAGCTTTCTTT.

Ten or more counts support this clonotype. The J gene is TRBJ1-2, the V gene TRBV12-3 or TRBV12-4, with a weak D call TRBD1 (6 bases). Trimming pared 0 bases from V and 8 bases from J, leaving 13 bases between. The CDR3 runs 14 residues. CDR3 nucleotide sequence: TGTGCCAGCAGTTTAGCGCTAATCCAGGGGGGCTACACCTTC. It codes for CASSLALIQGGYTF.

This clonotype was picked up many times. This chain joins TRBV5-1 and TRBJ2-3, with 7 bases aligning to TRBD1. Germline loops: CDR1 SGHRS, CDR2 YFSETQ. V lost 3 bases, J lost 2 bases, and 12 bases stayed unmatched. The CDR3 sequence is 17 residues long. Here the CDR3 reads CASSSGTVSPFTDTQYF. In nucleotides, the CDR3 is TGCGCCAGCAGCTCCGGGACAGTATCTCCTTTCACAGATACGCAGTATTTT.

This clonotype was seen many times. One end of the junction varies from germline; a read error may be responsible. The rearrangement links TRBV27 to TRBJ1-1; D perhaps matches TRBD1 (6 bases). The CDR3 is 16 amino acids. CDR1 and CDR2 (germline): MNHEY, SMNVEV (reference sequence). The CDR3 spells CASSPPGHRVNNEAFF. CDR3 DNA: TGTGCCAGCAGTCCCCCGGGCCACAGGGTGAACAATGAAGCTTTCTTT.

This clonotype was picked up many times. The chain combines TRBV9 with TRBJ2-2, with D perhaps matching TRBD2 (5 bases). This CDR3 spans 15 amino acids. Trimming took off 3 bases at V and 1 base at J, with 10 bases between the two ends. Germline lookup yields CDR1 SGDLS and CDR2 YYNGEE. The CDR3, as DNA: TGTGCCAGCAGCGCCTTCGGACTGAACACCGGGGAGCTGTTTTTT. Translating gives CASSAFGLNTGELFF.

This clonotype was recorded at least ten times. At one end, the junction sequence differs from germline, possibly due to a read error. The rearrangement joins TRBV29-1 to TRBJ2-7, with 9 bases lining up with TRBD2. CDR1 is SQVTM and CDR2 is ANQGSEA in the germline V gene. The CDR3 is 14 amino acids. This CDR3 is CSFEAGGPSYEQYF. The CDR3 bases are TGCAGCTTTGAAGCGGGGGGACCCTCCTACGAGCAGTACTTC.

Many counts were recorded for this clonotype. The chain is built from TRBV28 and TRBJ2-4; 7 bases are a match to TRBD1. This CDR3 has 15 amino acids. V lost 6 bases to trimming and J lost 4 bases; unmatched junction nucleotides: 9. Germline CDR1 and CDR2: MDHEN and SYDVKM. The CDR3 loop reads CASSPTTGAKNIQYF. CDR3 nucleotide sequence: TGTGCCAGCAGCCCCACCACAGGGGCTAAAAACATTCAGTACTTC.

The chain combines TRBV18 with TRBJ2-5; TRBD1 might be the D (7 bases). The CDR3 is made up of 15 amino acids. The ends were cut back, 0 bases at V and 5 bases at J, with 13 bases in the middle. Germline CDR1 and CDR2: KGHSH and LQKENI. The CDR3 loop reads CASSPPGGGMETQYF. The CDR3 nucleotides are TGTGCCAGCTCACCACCAGGAGGGGGCATGGAGACCCAGTACTTC.

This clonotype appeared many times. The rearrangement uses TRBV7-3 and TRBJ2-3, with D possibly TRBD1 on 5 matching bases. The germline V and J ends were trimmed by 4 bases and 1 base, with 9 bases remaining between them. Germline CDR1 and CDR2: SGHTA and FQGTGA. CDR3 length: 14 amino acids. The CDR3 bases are TGTGCCAGCAGCTGGGGCCCCGGCACAGATACGCAGTATTTT. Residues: CASSWGPGTDTQYF.